Below, one T cell receptor (beta chain) is given with its context. What antigen it recognizes has not been identified. The input lacks base qualities; no much larger clone sits a single base away. The germline V gene specifies MNHNS as CDR1 and SASEGT as CDR2. V has 6 bases trimmed and J has 3 bases trimmed; junction bases matching no gene number 3. Counted from cysteine to phenylalanine, this CDR3 has 14 amino acids. Of the read, only the CDR3 DNA is kept; its 42 bases are in frame from base 1. This entry comes from a study of OX40 agonist ivuxolimab in advanced cancers. Turning to the overall study: Ivuxolimab, which targeted the costimulatory receptor OX40 (CD134), was an agonistic, fully human IgG2 monoclonal antibody. Among the 52 dose-escalation patients, roughly 20 had hepatocellular carcinoma, 15 or so melanoma, 9 renal cell carcinoma and 9 head and neck cancer. The point of sequencing TCRbeta in the periphery was to test whether ivuxolimab changed TCR sequence diversity and drove clonal T-cell expansion. Partial responses occurred in three dose-escalation patients, of whom one had hepatocellular carcinoma and two had cutaneous melanoma. The paper covers the monotherapy dose-escalation part of the phase I ivuxolimab trial, which included N of about 50 patients. Patients were allowed to have had prior anti-PD-1, anti-PD-L1 or anti-CTLA-4 therapy, and approximately 40% of the dose-escalation patients had been treated with checkpoint inhibitors. In the dose-escalation cohort, 70% to 90% of patients were male, and the mean age was roughly 60 years with a range of roughly 20 to 85. Intravenous ivuxolimab was administered to patients every 2 weeks at six dose levels: 0.01, 0.1, 0.3, 1.5, 3 and 10 mg/kg.

The trial excluded patients who had a history of autoimmune disease or who were on systemic immunosuppression. In every dose cohort, peripheral blood was drawn for TCR sequencing at baseline, cycle 4 day 1, and cycle 7 day 1. The samples were drawn from a first-in-human, open-label, multicenter phase I dose-escalation trial of ivuxolimab. Adults with locally advanced or metastatic head and neck squamous cell, hepatocellular, melanoma or renal cell carcinoma were enrolled in the trial. CD4+ and CD8+ T cells were sorted separately from peripheral blood before TCR sequencing. Results and caveats for the whole study, not just this receptor: On average, CD8+ T cells showed more expanded clones than CD4+ T cells after ivuxolimab. The antigen specificity of the peripheral T cells that underwent clonal expansion was not determined. At doses of 0.1 to 3.0 mg/kg, clonal expansion of both CD4+ and CD8+ T cells in blood was seen between baseline and week 6. Low levels of normalized T-cell clonal expansion were also seen in some patients who did not respond. In partial responders in the 0.1-3.0 mg/kg groups, normalized peripheral clonal expansion was found to be among the lowest, especially among CD8+ T cells.

For sequencing of the TCRbeta CDR3 region, genomic DNA was extracted from the sorted cells. The immunoSEQ Assay was used for sequencing of TCRbeta CDR3 regions. What TCRdb holds here is the immuneACCESS table cut down to in-frame rearrangements. Part of the clones is not present; checked against another copy, under half of the missing clones reflect an unresolved V gene, and the others are unexplained. The sample table shows tens of thousands of clones, and around nine tenths are seen once. The biggest ten clones account for around 0.79% of the sample. The TCR comes from an adult with an advanced solid tumor such as melanoma, head and neck, liver or kidney cancer. The chain joins TRBV6-1 to TRBJ2-2; TRBD1 agrees with 8 junctional bases. The sequencing used CD4+ or CD8+ T cells sorted from blood, collected in a trial of the OX40 agonist ivuxolimab. Here is the DNA: TGTGCCAGCAGGAAGACAGGGGACACCGGGGAGCTGTTTTTT. Translated, this is CASRKTGDTGELFF.